One sample yielded the 3 T cell receptor beta chains listed below, sequenced in a study of blood T cell repertoires in COVID-19. The protocol was immunoSEQ multiplex PCR, while the TCRdb copy is restricted to in-frame clones and leaves out a portion. The table includes approximately 120,000 clones, more than 75% detected once. The sample comprised peripheral blood. These receptors were obtained from a woman between 50 and 59 years old who had recovered from COVID-19.

V is TRBV5-6 and J is TRBJ2-5, with 9 bases fitting TRBD2. The CDR3 loop spans 15 amino acids. Per the germline V gene, CDR1 is SGHDT and CDR2 is YYEEEE. J lost 1 base, V lost 2 bases, and 3 bases had no gene match. The DNA of the CDR3 is TGTGCCAGCAGCTTTAGCGGGGGATTCCAAGAGACCCAGTACTTC. Encoded protein: CASSFSGGFQETQYF.

The chain recombines TRBV2 with TRBJ1-5; possible D gene TRBD1, 6 bases. The CDR3 is made up of 13 amino acids. Germline loops: CDR1 SNHLY, CDR2 FYNNEI. The V end lost 8 bases, the J end lost 5 bases, and 13 bases lay between the germline ends. In nucleotides, the CDR3 is TGTGCCAGCGACGGGGGGGCCTATCAGCCCCAGCATTTT. It encodes CASDGGAYQPQHF.

The chain uses TRBV7-6 and TRBJ2-1; 8 bases agree with TRBD1. Trimming took 4 bases from V and 7 from J; bases not matched to a gene: 3. From germline, CDR1 is SGHVS and CDR2 FNYEAQ. This CDR3 contains 13 residues. CDR3 nucleotides: TGTGCCAGCAGCTCGGGACAGGAGAATGAGCAGTTCTTC. Translated: CASSSGQENEQFF. Drawing the rest from reference TRBV7-6 and TRBJ2-1, the complete variable domain is GAGVSQSPRYKVTKRGQDVALRCDPISGHVSLYWYRQALGQGPEFLTYFNYEAQQDKSGLPNDRFSAERPEGSISTLTIQRTEQRDSAMYRCASSSGQENEQFFGPGTRLTVL.